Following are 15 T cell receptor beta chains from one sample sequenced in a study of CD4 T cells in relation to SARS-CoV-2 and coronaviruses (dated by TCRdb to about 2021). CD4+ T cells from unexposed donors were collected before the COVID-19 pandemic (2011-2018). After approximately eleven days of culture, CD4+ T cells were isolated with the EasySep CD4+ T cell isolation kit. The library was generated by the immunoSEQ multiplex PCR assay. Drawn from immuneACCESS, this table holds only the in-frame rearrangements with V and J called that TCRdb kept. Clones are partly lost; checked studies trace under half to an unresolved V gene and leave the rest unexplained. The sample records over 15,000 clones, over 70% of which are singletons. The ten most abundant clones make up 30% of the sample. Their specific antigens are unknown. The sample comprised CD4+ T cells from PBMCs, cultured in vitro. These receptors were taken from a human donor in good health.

CDR3 in amino acids: CASSPGLAGFSYNEQFF. DNA of the CDR3: TGTGCCAGCAGCCCCGGACTAGCGGGTTTCAGCTACAATGAGCAGTTCTTC. This sequence joins TRBV7-2 and TRBJ2-1; 11 nucleotides agree with TRBD2. V lost 5 bases to trimming and J lost 3 bases; unmatched junction nucleotides: 9. CDR3 length equals 17 residues. Germline-derived CDR1 and CDR2 are SGHTA and FQGNSA.

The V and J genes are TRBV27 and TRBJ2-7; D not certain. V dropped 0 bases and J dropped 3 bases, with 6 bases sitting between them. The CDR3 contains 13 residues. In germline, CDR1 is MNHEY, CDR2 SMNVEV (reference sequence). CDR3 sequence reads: CASSLSKHYEQYF. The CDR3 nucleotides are TGTGCCAGCAGTTTATCGAAGCACTACGAGCAGTACTTC.

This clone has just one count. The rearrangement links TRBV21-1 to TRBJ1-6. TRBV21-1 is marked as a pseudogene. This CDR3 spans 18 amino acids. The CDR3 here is CASSNGGRDSSYNSPLHF. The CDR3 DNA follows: TGTGCCAGCAGCAACGGAGGTCGTGATAGCTCCTATAATTCACCCCTCCACTTT.

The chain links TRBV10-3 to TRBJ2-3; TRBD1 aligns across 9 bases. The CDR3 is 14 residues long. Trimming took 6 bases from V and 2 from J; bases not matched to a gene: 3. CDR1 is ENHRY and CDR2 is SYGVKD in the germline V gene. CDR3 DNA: TGTGCCATCAGATGGGACAGGGCCACAGATACGCAGTATTTT. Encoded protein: CAIRWDRATDTQYF.

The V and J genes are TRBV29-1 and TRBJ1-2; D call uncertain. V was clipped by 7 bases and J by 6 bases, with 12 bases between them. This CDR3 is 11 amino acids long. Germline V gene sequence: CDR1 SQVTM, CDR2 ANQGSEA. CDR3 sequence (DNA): TGCAGCGCAGAAGAGTTCGATGGCTACACCTTC. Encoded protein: CSAEEFDGYTF.

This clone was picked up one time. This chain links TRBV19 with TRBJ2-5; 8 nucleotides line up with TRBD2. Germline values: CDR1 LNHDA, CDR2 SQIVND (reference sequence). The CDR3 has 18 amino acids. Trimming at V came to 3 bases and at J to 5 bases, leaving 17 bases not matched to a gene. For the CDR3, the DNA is TGTGCCAGTAGTATCACGAGAACGGGAGGGCCGTTCGTGGAGACCCAGTACTTC. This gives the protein CASSITRTGGPFVETQYF.

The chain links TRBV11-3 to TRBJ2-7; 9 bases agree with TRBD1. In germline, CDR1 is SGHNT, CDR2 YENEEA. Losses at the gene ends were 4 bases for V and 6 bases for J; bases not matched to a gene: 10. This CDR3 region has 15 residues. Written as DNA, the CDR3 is TGTGCCAGCAGCTGGCGACAGGGGGAACTCTCCGAGCAGTACTTC. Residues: CASSWRQGELSEQYF.

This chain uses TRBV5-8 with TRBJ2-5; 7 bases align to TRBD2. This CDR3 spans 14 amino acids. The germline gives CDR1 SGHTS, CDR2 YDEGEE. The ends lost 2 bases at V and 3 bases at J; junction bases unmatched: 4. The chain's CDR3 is CASSFRGREETQYF. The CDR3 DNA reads TGTGCCAGCAGCTTCCGGGGGAGGGAAGAGACCCAGTACTTC. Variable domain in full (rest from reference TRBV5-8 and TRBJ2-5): EAGVTQSPTHLIKTRGQQATLRCSPISGHTSVYWYQQALGLGLQFLLWYDEGEERNRGNFPPRFSGRQFPNYSSELNVNALELEDSALYLCASSFRGREETQYFGPGTRLLVL.

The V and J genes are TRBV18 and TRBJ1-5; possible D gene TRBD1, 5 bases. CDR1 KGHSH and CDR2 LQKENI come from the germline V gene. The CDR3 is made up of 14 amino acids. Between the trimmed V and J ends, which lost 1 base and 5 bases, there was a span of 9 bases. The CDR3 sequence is CASSPQGQDQPQHF. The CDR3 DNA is TGTGCCAGCTCACCACAGGGGCAAGATCAGCCCCAGCATTTT.

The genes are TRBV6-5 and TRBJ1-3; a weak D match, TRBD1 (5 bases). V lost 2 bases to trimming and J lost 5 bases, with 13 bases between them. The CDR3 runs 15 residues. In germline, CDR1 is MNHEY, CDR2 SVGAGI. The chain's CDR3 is CASSYGWGSRNTIYF. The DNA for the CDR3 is TGTGCCAGCAGTTACGGGTGGGGCTCCCGAAACACCATATATTTT.

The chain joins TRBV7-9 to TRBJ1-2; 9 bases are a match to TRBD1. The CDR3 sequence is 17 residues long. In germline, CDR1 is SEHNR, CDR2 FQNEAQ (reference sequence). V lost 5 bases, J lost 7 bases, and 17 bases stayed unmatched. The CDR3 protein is CASSAGTGTTTGGGYTF. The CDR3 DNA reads TGTGCCAGCAGCGCTGGGACAGGGACCACCACAGGCGGTGGCTACACCTTC.

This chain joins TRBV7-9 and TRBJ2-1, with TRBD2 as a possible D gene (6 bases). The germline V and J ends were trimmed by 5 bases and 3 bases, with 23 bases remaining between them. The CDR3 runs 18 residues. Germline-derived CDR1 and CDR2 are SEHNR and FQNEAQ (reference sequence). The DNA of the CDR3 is TGTGCCAGCAGCCCTACCCTCCGGGTAGCGGCTTTCTACAATGAGCAGTTCTTC. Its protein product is CASSPTLRVAAFYNEQFF.

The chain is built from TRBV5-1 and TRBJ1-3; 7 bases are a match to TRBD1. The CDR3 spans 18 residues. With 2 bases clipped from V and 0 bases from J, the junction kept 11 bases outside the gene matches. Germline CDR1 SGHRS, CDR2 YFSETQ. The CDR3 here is CASSLDSDRTSSGNTIYF. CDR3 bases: TGCGCCAGCAGCTTAGACTCGGACAGGACGAGCTCTGGAAACACCATATATTTT.

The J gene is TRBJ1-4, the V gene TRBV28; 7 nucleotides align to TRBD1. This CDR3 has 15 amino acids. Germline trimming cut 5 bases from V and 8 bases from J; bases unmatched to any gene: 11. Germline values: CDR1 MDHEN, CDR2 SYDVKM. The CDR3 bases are TGTGCCAGCAGTCCTCCGACAGGGTCGCGGGAAAAACTGTTTTTT. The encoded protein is CASSPPTGSREKLFF. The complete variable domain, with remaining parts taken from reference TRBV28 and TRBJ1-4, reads DVKVTQSSRYLVKRTGEKVFLECVQDMDHENMFWYRQDPGLGLRLIYFSYDVKMKEKGDIPEGYSVSREKKERFSLILESASTNQTSMYLCASSPPTGSREKLFFGSGTQLSVL.

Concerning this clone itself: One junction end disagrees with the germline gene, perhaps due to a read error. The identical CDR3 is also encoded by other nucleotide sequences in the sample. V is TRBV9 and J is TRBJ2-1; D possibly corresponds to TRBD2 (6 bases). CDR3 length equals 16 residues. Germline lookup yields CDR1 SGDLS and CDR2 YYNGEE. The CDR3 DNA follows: TGTGCTAGCAGCGTAGCTGGCTCTCACGGCGGGGATGAGCAGTTCTTC. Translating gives CASSVAGSHGGDEQFF.